This T cell receptor beta chain was identified during a study of Tregs in tolerant kidney transplant recipients. Findings and limits, study-wide: Expanding Tregs on activated donor B cells appeared to best identify donor-specific TCRbeta clones. Biological reproducibility was not directly addressed, but technical replication error appeared minimal.

The germline V and J ends were trimmed by 3 bases and 4 bases, with 7 bases remaining between them. This CDR3 comprises 12 residues. Germline CDR1 reads SGDLS; CDR2 reads YYNGEE. CD4+CD25+CD127- Tregs, CD4+CD25- non-Tregs, CD4 and CD8 cells were sorted. Remarks on this clone: Its antigen is undetermined.

The data were produced by immunoSEQ multiplex PCR, yet TCRdb's version contains in-frame clones alone and is incomplete. The sample lists roughly 250,000 clones, around 82% occurring once. The origin of this receptor is a human donor in good health. V gene TRBV9 combines with J gene TRBJ1-2; D unclear. Sequencing was performed on CD4+ T cells from blood. The CDR3 DNA reads as TGTGCCAGCAGCGATCGGGTCTATGGCTACACCTTC. Its protein product is CASSDRVYGYTF. Looking up the rest from reference TRBV9 and TRBJ1-2 gives the full variable domain: DSGVTQTPKHLITATGQRVTLRCSPRSGDLSVYWYQQSLDQGLQFLIQYYNGEERAKGNILERFSAQQFPDLHSELNLSSLELGDSALYFCASSDRVYGYTFGSGTRLTVV.